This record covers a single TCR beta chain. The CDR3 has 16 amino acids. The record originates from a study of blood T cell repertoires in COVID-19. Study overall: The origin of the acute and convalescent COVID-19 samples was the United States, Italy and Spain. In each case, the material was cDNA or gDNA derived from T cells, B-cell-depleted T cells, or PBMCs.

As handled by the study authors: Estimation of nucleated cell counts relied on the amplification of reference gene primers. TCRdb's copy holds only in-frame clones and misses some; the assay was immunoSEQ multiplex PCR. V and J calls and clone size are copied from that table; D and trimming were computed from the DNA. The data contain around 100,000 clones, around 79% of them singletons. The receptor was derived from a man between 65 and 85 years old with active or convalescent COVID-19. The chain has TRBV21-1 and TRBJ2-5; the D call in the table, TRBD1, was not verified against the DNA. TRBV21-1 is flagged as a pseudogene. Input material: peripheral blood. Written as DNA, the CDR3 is TGTGCCAGCAGCAAAGGAGGGCAGGGGTACCAAGAGACCCAGTACTTC. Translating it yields CASSKGGQGYQETQYF.